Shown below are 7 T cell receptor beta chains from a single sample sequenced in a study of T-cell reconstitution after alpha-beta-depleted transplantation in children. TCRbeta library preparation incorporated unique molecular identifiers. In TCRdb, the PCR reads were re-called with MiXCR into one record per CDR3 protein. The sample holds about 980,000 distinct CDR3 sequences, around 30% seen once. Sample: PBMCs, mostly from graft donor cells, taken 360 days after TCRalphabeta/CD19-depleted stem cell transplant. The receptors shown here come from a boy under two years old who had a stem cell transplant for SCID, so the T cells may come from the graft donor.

The CDR3, as DNA: TGTGCCATCAGTGCGGGGGACAGGGGAAGTGGAGAAAAACTGTTTTTT. Amino acids: CAISAGDRGSGEKLFF. The chain couples TRBV10-3 to TRBJ1-4; 10 bases align to TRBD1. V shed 4 bases, J shed 8 bases, and the junction held 10 bases outside the gene matches. The CDR3 runs 16 residues. CDR1 is ENHRY and CDR2 is SYGVKD in the germline V gene.

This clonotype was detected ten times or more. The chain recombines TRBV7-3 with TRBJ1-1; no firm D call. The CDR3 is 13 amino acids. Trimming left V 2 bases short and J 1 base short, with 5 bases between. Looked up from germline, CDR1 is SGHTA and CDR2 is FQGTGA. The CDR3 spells CASSLQANTEAFF. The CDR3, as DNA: TGTGCCAGCAGCTTACAGGCGAACACTGAAGCTTTCTTT.

CDR3 protein: CSGQGSNYGYTF. The DNA for the CDR3 is TGCAGCGGACAGGGGTCTAACTATGGCTACACCTTC. The rearrangement joins TRBV29-1 to TRBJ1-2; 8 nucleotides agree with TRBD1. CDR1 is SQVTM, CDR2 ANQGSEA, per germline. The CDR3 length is 12 residues. The trim removed 7 bases at V and 0 bases at J, leaving 1 base unmatched.

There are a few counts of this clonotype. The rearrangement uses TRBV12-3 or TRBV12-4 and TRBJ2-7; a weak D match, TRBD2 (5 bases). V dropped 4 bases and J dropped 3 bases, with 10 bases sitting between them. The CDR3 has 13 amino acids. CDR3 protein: CASSSWELYEQYF. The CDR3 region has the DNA TGTGCCAGCAGTTCGTGGGAGCTCTACGAGCAGTACTTC.

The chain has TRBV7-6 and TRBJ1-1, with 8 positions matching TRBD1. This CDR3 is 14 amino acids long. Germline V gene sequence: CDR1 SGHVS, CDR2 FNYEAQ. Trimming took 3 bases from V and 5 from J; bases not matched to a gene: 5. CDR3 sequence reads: CASSLQGAPTEAFF. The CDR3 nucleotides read TGTGCCAGCAGCTTGCAGGGGGCGCCGACTGAAGCTTTCTTT. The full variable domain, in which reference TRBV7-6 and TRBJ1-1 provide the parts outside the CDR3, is GAGVSQSPRYKVTKRGQDVALRCDPISGHVSLYWYRQALGQGPEFLTYFNYEAQQDKSGLPNDRFSAERPEGSISTLTIQRTEQRDSAMYRCASSLQGAPTEAFFGQGTRLTVV.

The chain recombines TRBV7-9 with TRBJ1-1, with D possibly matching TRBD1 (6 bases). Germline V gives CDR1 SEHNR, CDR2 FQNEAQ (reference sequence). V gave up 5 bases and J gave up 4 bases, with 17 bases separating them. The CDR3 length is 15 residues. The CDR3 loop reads CASSKAGGAVTEAFF. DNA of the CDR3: TGTGCCAGCAGCAAAGCGGGGGGCGCGGTCACTGAAGCTTTCTTT.

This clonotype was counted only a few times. CDR3 amino acids: CASSQDSWMDNEQFF. CDR3 sequence (DNA): TGCGCCAGCAGCCAGGATTCCTGGATGGACAATGAGCAGTTCTTC. The chain combines TRBV4-3 with TRBJ2-1; D unclear. Per germline, CDR1 LGHNA and CDR2 YSLEER. The CDR3 is 15 residues long. With 3 bases removed from V and 5 bases from J, the gap between germline ends came to 14 bases.